A selection of T cell receptor beta chains follows, all from one sample in a study of blood T cell repertoires in COVID-19. Produced via immunoSEQ multiplex PCR; TCRdb's table is partial and in-frame only. This table holds 70,000 to 85,000 clones, approximately 80% found once. Sample: peripheral blood. The receptors were sampled from a man older than 75 with acute or convalescent COVID-19. Both conserved end residues are part of each CDR3. The order of the fields is J gene, CDR3 length, V gene, D gene, clone size, CDR3 DNA, CDR3 protein. The D gene is left open where the match is weak. Where a row states a size, it is once, few, many or the class of an expanded clone; other rows omit it.

j_gene: TRBJ2-1
len: 14
v_gene: TRBV15
d_gene: TRBD1
abundance: -
CDR3nt: TGTGCCACCAGCACTCGGACAGGGGGTGATGAGCAGTTCTTC
CDR3aa: CATSTRTGGDEQFF

j_gene: TRBJ1-4
len: 12
v_gene: TRBV12-3/TRBV12-4
d_gene: TRBD1
abundance: -
CDR3nt: TGTGCCAGCAGTGGGACAGGGCGGCAACTGTTTTTT
CDR3aa: CASSGTGRQLFF

j_gene: TRBJ1-1
len: 17
v_gene: TRBV19
d_gene: -
abundance: -
CDR3nt: TGTGCCAGTAGTATGTTCGTGGGGGCCGGGAAGAACACTGAAGCTTTCTTT
CDR3aa: CASSMFVGAGKNTEAFF

j_gene: TRBJ1-2
len: 16
v_gene: TRBV6-5
d_gene: -
abundance: -
CDR3nt: TGTGCCAGCAGTTACTCGTACTCGGGGAAAGCGTATGGCTACACCTTC
CDR3aa: CASSYSYSGKAYGYTF

j_gene: TRBJ2-3
len: 15
v_gene: TRBV7-2
d_gene: TRBD2
abundance: -
CDR3nt: TGTGCCAGCAGCTTCCGACTAGCGGGGGTGGATACGCAGTATTTT
CDR3aa: CASSFRLAGVDTQYF

j_gene: TRBJ1-4
len: 16
v_gene: TRBV11-2
d_gene: -
abundance: -
CDR3nt: TGTGCCAGCAGCTCCGTGACCGGGGGGCTATTGGAAAAACTGTTTTTT
CDR3aa: CASSSVTGGLLEKLFF

j_gene: TRBJ2-7
len: 12
v_gene: TRBV4-1
d_gene: -
abundance: -
CDR3nt: TGCGCCAGCAGCCAAGATGACATCGAGCAGTACTTC
CDR3aa: CASSQDDIEQYF

j_gene: TRBJ1-5
len: 14
v_gene: TRBV5-5
d_gene: -
abundance: few
CDR3nt: TGTGCCAGCAGTGGGGGGGAGAGCAATCAGCCCCAGCATTTT
CDR3aa: CASSGGESNQPQHF

j_gene: TRBJ2-7
len: 13
v_gene: TRBV7-8
d_gene: -
abundance: -
CDR3nt: TGTGCCAGCAGCTTGGACACCCTCTACGAGCAGTACTTC
CDR3aa: CASSLDTLYEQYF

j_gene: TRBJ1-1
len: 14
v_gene: TRBV18
d_gene: TRBD1
abundance: -
CDR3nt: TGTGCCAGCTCCCTTGGGACAGTGAACACTGAAGCTTTCTTT
CDR3aa: CASSLGTVNTEAFF

j_gene: TRBJ2-1
len: 15
v_gene: TRBV21-1
d_gene: -
abundance: -
CDR3nt: TGTGCCACTTCCCGGGACAGGGGAAGTTACAATGAGCAGTTCTTC
CDR3aa: CATSRDRGSYNEQFF

j_gene: TRBJ1-1
len: 14
v_gene: TRBV19
d_gene: -
abundance: once
CDR3nt: TGTGCCAGTAGTATGTCGGGGGGAAACACTGAAGCTTTCTTT
CDR3aa: CASSMSGGNTEAFF

j_gene: TRBJ1-3
len: 14
v_gene: TRBV30
d_gene: -
abundance: few
CDR3nt: TGTGCCTGGAGTGTTGGGGGGAACCTCAACACCATATATTTT
CDR3aa: CAWSVGGNLNTIYF

j_gene: TRBJ2-2
len: 13
v_gene: TRBV19
d_gene: -
abundance: few
CDR3nt: TGTGCCAGTAGTGACAGTCTCACCGGGGAGCTGTTTTTT
CDR3aa: CASSDSLTGELFF

j_gene: TRBJ1-2
len: 12
v_gene: TRBV25-1
d_gene: -
abundance: -
CDR3nt: TGTGCCAGCAGTGAATCCGGGTATGGCTACACCTTC
CDR3aa: CASSESGYGYTF

j_gene: TRBJ1-5
len: 15
v_gene: TRBV6-5
d_gene: TRBD1
abundance: -
CDR3nt: TGTGCCAGCAGCGGGGCCGGGACAGGTAATCAGCCCCAGCATTTT
CDR3aa: CASSGAGTGNQPQHF

j_gene: TRBJ2-7
len: 14
v_gene: TRBV5-5
d_gene: TRBD2
abundance: -
CDR3nt: TGTGCCAGCAGCTCTTTGACACCCGGGAGGGAGCAGTACTTC
CDR3aa: CASSSLTPGREQYF

j_gene: TRBJ2-3
len: 13
v_gene: TRBV2
d_gene: TRBD1
abundance: -
CDR3nt: TGTGCCAACATACAGGGGAGAACAGATACGCAGTATTTT
CDR3aa: CANIQGRTDTQYF

j_gene: TRBJ1-1
len: 15
v_gene: TRBV7-3
d_gene: TRBD1
abundance: few
CDR3nt: TGTGCCAGCAGCCCCCGACAGGGAGAGGACACTGAAGCTTTCTTT
CDR3aa: CASSPRQGEDTEAFF

j_gene: TRBJ1-2
len: 12
v_gene: TRBV20-1
d_gene: -
abundance: -
CDR3nt: TGCAGTGCTAGTGTTTCAGGGCGCGGCTACACCTTC
CDR3aa: CSASVSGRGYTF

j_gene: TRBJ2-3
len: 15
v_gene: TRBV4-1
d_gene: TRBD2
abundance: -
CDR3nt: TGCGCCAGCAGCCTGGACGGGGGGGGCACAGATACGCAGTATTTT
CDR3aa: CASSLDGGGTDTQYF

j_gene: TRBJ2-3
len: 16
v_gene: TRBV18
d_gene: TRBD2
abundance: once
CDR3nt: TGTGCCAGCTCCCTAAGCCCTAGCGGTAACACAGATACGCAGTATTTT
CDR3aa: CASSLSPSGNTDTQYF

j_gene: TRBJ2-3
len: 16
v_gene: TRBV5-1
d_gene: -
abundance: -
CDR3nt: TGCGCCAGCAGCTTACAATCCGGGACTTTCACAGATACGCAGTATTTT
CDR3aa: CASSLQSGTFTDTQYF

j_gene: TRBJ2-3
len: 14
v_gene: TRBV19
d_gene: TRBD1
abundance: once
CDR3nt: TGTGCCAGTAGTAGAGACAGGGTTACAGATACGCAGTATTTT
CDR3aa: CASSRDRVTDTQYF

j_gene: TRBJ2-3
len: 15
v_gene: TRBV7-2
d_gene: -
abundance: -
CDR3nt: TGTGCCAGCAGCTTAGGAGGGCTTCGCACAGATACGCAGTATTTT
CDR3aa: CASSLGGLRTDTQYF

j_gene: TRBJ1-5
len: 12
v_gene: TRBV30
d_gene: -
abundance: -
CDR3nt: TGTGCCTGGAGTGCGGGGGATCAGCCCCAGCATTTT
CDR3aa: CAWSAGDQPQHF

j_gene: TRBJ2-1
len: 16
v_gene: TRBV19
d_gene: TRBD2
abundance: once
CDR3nt: TGTGCCAGTAGTATACTAGCGGGGGGCCTCTACAATGAGCAGTTCTTC
CDR3aa: CASSILAGGLYNEQFF

j_gene: TRBJ2-3
len: 16
v_gene: TRBV27
d_gene: -
abundance: -
CDR3nt: TGTGCCAGCAGTTCCCCGGGGGGCTTGGTCACAGATACGCAGTATTTT
CDR3aa: CASSSPGGLVTDTQYF

j_gene: TRBJ2-1
len: 17
v_gene: TRBV5-1
d_gene: TRBD1
abundance: -
CDR3nt: TGCGCCAGCAGTCAAGGAACCGGGACAGGGGCTTCCAATGAGCAGTTCTTC
CDR3aa: CASSQGTGTGASNEQFF

j_gene: TRBJ1-2
len: 15
v_gene: TRBV18
d_gene: TRBD1
abundance: -
CDR3nt: TGTGCCAGCTCACCACTAACGACAGGGCGGGATGGCTACACCTTC
CDR3aa: CASSPLTTGRDGYTF

j_gene: TRBJ1-2
len: 13
v_gene: TRBV6-5
d_gene: TRBD1
abundance: -
CDR3nt: TGTGCCAGCAGCAGGGACAGGGGCTATGGCTACACCTTC
CDR3aa: CASSRDRGYGYTF

j_gene: TRBJ2-7
len: 15
v_gene: TRBV5-1
d_gene: -
abundance: few
CDR3nt: TGCGCCAGCAGTGAAGCGGGACAAAGCTCCTACGAGCAGTACTTC
CDR3aa: CASSEAGQSSYEQYF

j_gene: TRBJ2-5
len: 11
v_gene: TRBV30
d_gene: -
abundance: -
CDR3nt: TGTGCCTGGAGTGTAAGCGAGACCCAGTACTTC
CDR3aa: CAWSVSETQYF

j_gene: TRBJ1-2
len: 15
v_gene: TRBV19
d_gene: -
abundance: -
CDR3nt: TGTGCCAGTAGTAAGAGTCACAGTGATAACTATGGCTACACCTTC
CDR3aa: CASSKSHSDNYGYTF

j_gene: TRBJ2-2
len: 14
v_gene: TRBV6-5
d_gene: TRBD2
abundance: -
CDR3nt: TGTGCCAGCAGGAAGACTAGCGCCAACGGGGAGCTGTTTTTT
CDR3aa: CASRKTSANGELFF

j_gene: TRBJ1-3
len: 15
v_gene: TRBV7-9
d_gene: -
abundance: -
CDR3nt: TGTGCCGGCCTAAACAGCTTCACCTCTGGAAACACCATATATTTT
CDR3aa: CAGLNSFTSGNTIYF

j_gene: TRBJ2-3
len: 16
v_gene: TRBV5-1
d_gene: TRBD2
abundance: -
CDR3nt: TGCGCCAGCAGCGTCACTAGCGGGGCCAGCACAGATACGCAGTATTTT
CDR3aa: CASSVTSGASTDTQYF

j_gene: TRBJ2-7
len: 13
v_gene: TRBV27
d_gene: TRBD1
abundance: once
CDR3nt: TGTGCCAGCAGAGGACAGGGGGCAAACGAGCAGTACTTC
CDR3aa: CASRGQGANEQYF

j_gene: TRBJ2-3
len: 15
v_gene: TRBV11-2
d_gene: -
abundance: once
CDR3nt: TGTGCCAGCAGCTTAGGAGGCCATAGCACAGATACGCAGTATTTT
CDR3aa: CASSLGGHSTDTQYF

j_gene: TRBJ1-2
len: 14
v_gene: TRBV5-4
d_gene: -
abundance: once
CDR3nt: TGTGCCAGCAGCTTGGTAGGAGAGTGGTATGGCTACACCTTC
CDR3aa: CASSLVGEWYGYTF

j_gene: TRBJ1-2
len: 12
v_gene: TRBV2
d_gene: TRBD1
abundance: -
CDR3nt: TGTGCCAGCAAGACAGGGGTGAGCGGCTACACCTTC
CDR3aa: CASKTGVSGYTF

j_gene: TRBJ1-5
len: 14
v_gene: TRBV29-1
d_gene: -
abundance: -
CDR3nt: TGCAGCGTTCGGCAGGGATGGGGCAATCAGCCCCAGCATTTT
CDR3aa: CSVRQGWGNQPQHF